This record looks at one T cell receptor beta chain sequence and its context. Its target antigen remains unknown. The input lacks base qualities; no much larger clone sits a single base away. The receptor library was made with multiplex PCR. TCRdb shows the sequencer as Illumina HiSeq 4000. iRepertoire HTBI primers and Arm-PCR amplification of CDR3 regions were used to construct TCR beta libraries. Gel purification was performed on PCR products prior to sequencing. In the original analysis: Across samples, approximately 68 TRBV and approximately 15 TRBJ segments were identified and used for gene usage analysis of CDR3 amino acid clonotypes. Filtered high-quality paired reads were merged into contigs using COPE and FqMerger. BLAST was used to align contigs to IMGT TRBV, TRBD and TRBJ reference genes, with CDR3 defined following IMGT. Any clonotype with a frequency above 0.1% was counted as a highly expanded clone. Repertoire diversity was measured by Shannon entropy, and V-J evenness by the Gini coefficient. Clonotypes shared by more than one individual were considered public. The public reads were quality trimmed at Q25 with fastp and then assembled into clones with MiXCR by TCRdb, keeping productive beta chains. Rows with one shared CDR3 protein collapse into an entry with the most common genes and DNA. None of the V and J calls come from the authors' own analysis; TCRdb made them. The sample profile shows around 400,000 distinct CDR3 sequences; around 23% of them were found once. Under 35% of the sample is held by the ten biggest clonotypes.

This entry is derived from a study of regulatory T cells in long-lasting Graves disease (dated by TCRdb to 2020 to 2022). Study-wide context: To count as having persistent Graves' disease, a patient had to have received antithyroid drug treatment for over 5 years with TSH receptor autoantibodies remaining persistently positive. The study took place in China and was registered as a clinical trial. Persistent Graves' disease patients were compared with newly diagnosed Graves' disease patients by peripheral blood TCR sequencing and RNA sequencing. A total of around 33 samples underwent TCR sequencing, from about 13 patients with persistent Graves' disease and some 20 patients with newly diagnosed Graves' disease. In the clinical cohort, patients with persistent Graves' disease had used antithyroid drugs for an average of roughly 10 years. Paper-wide results and their limitations: Persistent disease showed preferential use of TRBV28, TRBJ1-2 and TRBJ2-5, whereas newly diagnosed disease favored TRBV20-1 and TRBJ2-1. Sequencing and analysis were restricted to the TCR beta chain. Persistent patients shared more public clonotypes among themselves (over 2,500) than newly diagnosed patients did (roughly 920). As a limitation, the authors acknowledged that the small sample size may reduce accuracy. Peripheral blood alone was examined, since thyroid tissue, which constituted the primary lesion, could not be accessed. Compared with newly diagnosed patients, patients with persistent Graves' disease had lower TCR Shannon entropy and fewer highly expanded clones, which suggests clonal expansion.

The time point label, as the study defines it: persistent/refractory GD, antithyroid drugs over 5 years with positive TRAb. For both TCR sequencing and RNA sequencing, RNA was extracted from PBMCs in TRIzol. Graves' disease was diagnosed according to American Thyroid Association guidelines. Patients were recruited from an endocrinology department in Xi'an, China. From each patient, around 9 milliliters of peripheral blood was collected into an EDTA anticoagulant tube. PBMCs were isolated by Ficoll Paque Plus density gradient separation without further T cell sorting. RNA quality was checked with an Agilent 2100 Bioanalyzer and agarose gel, and concentration with a NanoDrop 2000. The germline V gene (reference sequence) sets CDR1 to DFQATT and CDR2 to SNEGSKA. V drops 2 bases and J drops 6 bases, leaving 18 bases in between. The CDR3 starts with the cysteine, ends with the phenylalanine, and has 15 residues. CDR3 DNA only is kept here, 45 bases in frame from base 1.

This sequence originates from a woman between 35 and 50 years old with Graves disease. Donor details come from another sample of the same person, matched by shared clones. This sequence uses TRBV20-1 and TRBJ2-3; matching of 6 bases hints at TRBD1 as the D gene. This sample comprised peripheral blood mononuclear cells (PBMCs), obtained when the disease was refractory, from a patient treated with antithyroid drugs. The DNA sequence is as follows: TGCAGTGCTAGACGGGTCAGACAGGTACGGGATACGCAGTATTTT. The encoded protein is CSARRVRQVRDTQYF.